The rows below give T cell receptor beta chains drawn from one sample of a study of cytomegalovirus exposure and HLA in healthy donors. Assay used: immunoSEQ multiplex PCR; TCRdb lists only in-frame clones, some missing. The sample holds some 130,000 clones; under 85% are singletons and the top ten take about 4.3%. Sequenced sample: PBMCs. The source is a male donor in good health and CMV-seropositive. The CDR3 runs from the conserved cysteine through the conserved F or W. A D gene is named only where the DNA matches it firmly. Some rows mark clone size as missing; the rest say once, few, many or name a class of expanded clone.

V: TRBV9; size: .; J: TRBJ2-6; D: .; DNA: TGTGCCAGCAGCGTAGGGATGTGGGGCCGCCCCTCAGGAGGGGCCAACGTCCTGACTTTC; CDR3: CASSVGMWGRPSGGANVLTF
V: TRBV28; size: .; J: TRBJ2-7; D: TRBD2; DNA: TGTGCCAGCAGTTTAGGACTAGCGGGGACAATCTACGAGCAGTACTTC; CDR3: CASSLGLAGTIYEQYF
V: TRBV27; size: .; J: TRBJ2-7; D: TRBD1; DNA: TGTGCCAGCAGTTTAGGGAGCGGGACAGGGGGCTACGAGCAGTACTTC; CDR3: CASSLGSGTGGYEQYF
V: TRBV29-1; size: .; J: TRBJ2-3; D: .; DNA: TGCAGCGTTGCGGGTCGGGGGGCCCCGACAGATACGCAGTATTTT; CDR3: CSVAGRGAPTDTQYF
V: TRBV6-5; size: once; J: TRBJ1-2; D: .; DNA: TGTGCCAGCAGTTACCTGTCAGGGTTGGTAGGCTACACCTTC; CDR3: CASSYLSGLVGYTF
V: TRBV5-1; size: few; J: TRBJ1-6; D: TRBD1; DNA: TGCGCCAGCAGCTTGGGGGGACAGAGTAATTCACCCCTCCACTTT; CDR3: CASSLGGQSNSPLHF
V: TRBV18; size: .; J: TRBJ2-7; D: .; DNA: TGTGCCAGCTCTCCTTCTAGCTCCTACGAGCAGTACTTC; CDR3: CASSPSSSYEQYF
V: TRBV11-2; size: .; J: TRBJ2-2; D: TRBD2; DNA: TGTGCCAGCAGCCCCCTAGCGGGATCGAACACCGGGGAGCTGTTTTTT; CDR3: CASSPLAGSNTGELFF
V: TRBV5-8; size: .; J: TRBJ1-6; D: .; DNA: TGTGCCAGCAGCCTAAGCAGGGATGGTAATTCACCCCTCCACTTT; CDR3: CASSLSRDGNSPLHF
V: TRBV28; size: .; J: TRBJ2-7; D: TRBD1; DNA: TGTGCCAGCCAAACAGGGACAGGGTTCTACGAGCAGTACTTC; CDR3: CASQTGTGFYEQYF
V: TRBV10-3; size: .; J: TRBJ2-4; D: .; DNA: TGTGCCATTGGTGAGGACAGTCAGTACTTC; CDR3: CAIGEDSQYF
V: TRBV19; size: .; J: TRBJ1-2; D: TRBD1; DNA: TGTGCCAGTAGGAGTGACAGGGCTGGTGGCTACACCTTC; CDR3: CASRSDRAGGYTF
V: TRBV2; size: .; J: TRBJ2-4; D: .; DNA: TGTGCCAGCAGTGTTTGGGGGCTGAAAAACATTCAGTACTTC; CDR3: CASSVWGLKNIQYF
V: TRBV19; size: .; J: TRBJ2-5; D: .; DNA: TGTGCCAGTAGCCGCATATCGACAGGCGAGACCCAGTACTTC; CDR3: CASSRISTGETQYF
V: TRBV28; size: .; J: TRBJ2-3; D: .; DNA: TGTGCCAGCAGAATCAGGGGAACTACCACAGATACGCAGTATTTT; CDR3: CASRIRGTTTDTQYF
V: TRBV4-2; size: .; J: TRBJ1-5; D: TRBD1; DNA: TGTGCCAGCAGCCAAGAAGGGACAGGGGGCAATCAGCCCCAGCATTTT; CDR3: CASSQEGTGGNQPQHF
V: TRBV2; size: .; J: TRBJ2-2; D: .; DNA: TGTGCCAGCAGTCGGGAGCAGAACACCGGGGAGCTGTTTTTT; CDR3: CASSREQNTGELFF